The clone carrying this T cell receptor (beta chain) showed up many times. Its target is not known. The source of the sample is a study of CD8 T cells in ankylosing spondylitis. The study, taken as a whole, reports: A motif in TCR beta, a set of eight highly homologous variants, appeared characteristic of ankylosing spondylitis blood. Reports say disease-linked clones showed up significantly more in matched ankylosing spondylitis synovial fluid.

The CDR3 is made up of 16 amino acids. Trimming shortened V by 5 bases and J by 2 bases, and 16 bases separated the two germline ends. Germline V gives CDR1 SGHVS, CDR2 FNYEAQ. Scientists made TCR beta libraries using quantitative 5'-RACE with molecular barcodes. TCRdb redid the calling of the 5' RACE reads with MiXCR, one entry per CDR3 protein. The table has 250,000 or so distinct CDR3 sequences, 18% seen once. Source material: blood, either unsorted or a sorted T cell fraction (not recorded which). The rearrangement links TRBV7-6 to TRBJ2-1, with D unclear. The TCR originated in a male donor with ankylosing spondylitis or in good health (not recorded which). The CDR3 is CASSDPDSSAYNEQFF. The CDR3 DNA follows: TGTGCCAGCAGCGATCCCGACTCCAGCGCCTACAATGAGCAGTTCTTC.